A selection of T cell receptor beta chains follows, all from one sample in a study of T cell responses to AZD1222 COVID-19 vaccine. Assay: immunoSEQ multiplex PCR; the TCRdb copy retains only in-frame clones and omits some. The sample gives just under 85,000 clones, roughly 82% of which show up once; approximately 9% is in the top ten. Material: peripheral blood, obtained on day 0 of AZD1222 vaccination. These receptors were taken from an adult in good health. Each CDR3 is given with its conserved first and last residue. D genes are given only for firm matches. Not every row has a clone size; where given, it reads once, few, many or a size class.

CDR3 length: 14
V gene: TRBV7-9
J gene: TRBJ1-5
clone size: .
D gene: .
CDR3 protein: CASSLRGSNQPQHF
CDR3 DNA: TGTGCCAGCAGCTTAAGAGGGAGCAATCAGCCCCAGCATTTT

CDR3 length: 17
V gene: TRBV18
J gene: TRBJ2-7
clone size: few
D gene: TRBD2
CDR3 protein: CASSLSASGSSTYEQYF
CDR3 DNA: TGTGCCAGCTCACTCTCCGCTAGCGGGAGTTCGACCTACGAGCAGTACTTC

CDR3 length: 15
V gene: TRBV7-9
J gene: TRBJ2-4
clone size: .
D gene: TRBD1
CDR3 protein: CASSQHGQGLDIQYF
CDR3 DNA: TGTGCCAGCAGTCAGCATGGACAGGGTTTGGACATTCAGTACTTC

CDR3 length: 15
V gene: TRBV9
J gene: TRBJ2-3
clone size: .
D gene: .
CDR3 protein: CASSPRVFRTDTQYF
CDR3 DNA: TGTGCCAGCAGCCCCAGGGTTTTCAGAACAGATACGCAGTATTTT

CDR3 length: 16
V gene: TRBV4-1
J gene: TRBJ2-7
clone size: .
D gene: TRBD2
CDR3 protein: CASSQENSGSSYEQYF
CDR3 DNA: TGCGCCAGCAGCCAAGAGAATAGCGGGAGCTCCTACGAGCAGTACTTC

CDR3 length: 13
V gene: TRBV5-1
J gene: TRBJ1-2
clone size: .
D gene: .
CDR3 protein: CASSLVGGDGYTF
CDR3 DNA: TGCGCCAGCAGCTTGGTGGGTGGCGATGGCTACACCTTC

CDR3 length: 15
V gene: TRBV28
J gene: TRBJ2-4
clone size: .
D gene: .
CDR3 protein: CASSPVRKGKNIQYF
CDR3 DNA: TGTGCCAGCAGCCCTGTGCGTAAAGGCAAAAACATTCAGTACTTC

CDR3 length: 15
V gene: TRBV6-5
J gene: TRBJ1-3
clone size: .
D gene: .
CDR3 protein: CASTRGVNSGNTIYF
CDR3 DNA: TGTGCCAGCACCCGGGGGGTGAACTCTGGAAACACCATATATTTT

CDR3 length: 15
V gene: TRBV3-1/TRBV3-2
J gene: TRBJ1-4
clone size: .
D gene: .
CDR3 protein: CASSEMGLGNEKLFF
CDR3 DNA: TGTGCCAGCAGCGAGATGGGTCTGGGCAATGAAAAACTGTTTTTT

CDR3 length: 17
V gene: TRBV7-2
J gene: TRBJ1-1
clone size: .
D gene: .
CDR3 protein: CASSLARVWGPNTEAFF
CDR3 DNA: TGTGCCAGCAGCTTAGCGCGGGTATGGGGGCCCAACACTGAAGCTTTCTTT

CDR3 length: 12
V gene: TRBV7-2
J gene: TRBJ1-6
clone size: .
D gene: .
CDR3 protein: CASSLVNSPLHF
CDR3 DNA: TGTGCCAGCAGCTTAGTAAATTCACCCCTCCACTTT

CDR3 length: 15
V gene: TRBV7-2
J gene: TRBJ2-2
clone size: .
D gene: TRBD1
CDR3 protein: CASSSTGADTGELFF
CDR3 DNA: TGTGCCAGCAGCTCCACAGGGGCGGACACCGGGGAGCTGTTTTTT

CDR3 length: 16
V gene: TRBV5-1
J gene: TRBJ2-7
clone size: .
D gene: TRBD2
CDR3 protein: CASRFGPGTSIGEQYF
CDR3 DNA: TGCGCCAGCCGCTTCGGACCCGGGACTAGTATTGGAGAGCAGTACTTC

CDR3 length: 12
V gene: TRBV5-1
J gene: TRBJ2-4
clone size: .
D gene: TRBD2
CDR3 protein: CASRREGNIQYF
CDR3 DNA: TGCGCCAGCAGACGGGAGGGAAACATTCAGTACTTC

CDR3 length: 14
V gene: TRBV19
J gene: TRBJ2-4
clone size: .
D gene: .
CDR3 protein: CASSVTSWGNIQYF
CDR3 DNA: TGTGCCAGTAGTGTAACTAGTTGGGGTAACATTCAGTACTTC

CDR3 length: 14
V gene: TRBV5-4
J gene: TRBJ1-1
clone size: .
D gene: .
CDR3 protein: CASSTEGVGTEAFF
CDR3 DNA: TGTGCCAGCAGCACGGAGGGGGTTGGCACTGAAGCTTTCTTT

CDR3 length: 15
V gene: TRBV2
J gene: TRBJ2-3
clone size: .
D gene: TRBD2
CDR3 protein: CASSPQLAGTDTQYF
CDR3 DNA: TGTGCCAGCTCGCCCCAGCTAGCGGGCACAGATACGCAGTATTTT

CDR3 length: 12
V gene: TRBV29-1
J gene: TRBJ1-2
clone size: .
D gene: TRBD1
CDR3 protein: CSVRTGDYGYTF
CDR3 DNA: TGCAGCGTGAGGACAGGCGACTATGGCTACACCTTC

CDR3 length: 11
V gene: TRBV29-1
J gene: TRBJ2-7
clone size: .
D gene: .
CDR3 protein: CSVDWGDEQYF
CDR3 DNA: TGCAGCGTTGATTGGGGGGACGAGCAGTACTTC

CDR3 length: 13
V gene: TRBV18
J gene: TRBJ2-7
clone size: .
D gene: .
CDR3 protein: CASSPSGGYEQYF
CDR3 DNA: TGTGCCAGCTCACCTAGTGGGGGGTACGAGCAGTACTTC

CDR3 length: 14
V gene: TRBV18
J gene: TRBJ1-5
clone size: .
D gene: .
CDR3 protein: CASSPERSNQPQHF
CDR3 DNA: TGTGCCAGCTCACCGGAGAGGAGCAATCAGCCCCAGCATTTT

CDR3 length: 17
V gene: TRBV5-1
J gene: TRBJ2-5
clone size: .
D gene: TRBD2
CDR3 protein: CASSSGLAGGFQETQYF
CDR3 DNA: TGCGCCAGCAGCTCGGGACTAGCGGGGGGCTTCCAAGAGACCCAGTACTTC

CDR3 length: 16
V gene: TRBV6-5
J gene: TRBJ2-1
clone size: .
D gene: TRBD2
CDR3 protein: CASSWGGGSGLDEQFF
CDR3 DNA: TGTGCCAGCAGTTGGGGTGGCGGGAGTGGGTTAGATGAGCAGTTCTTC

CDR3 length: 13
V gene: TRBV20-1
J gene: TRBJ2-1
clone size: .
D gene: .
CDR3 protein: CSASFHVGNEQFF
CDR3 DNA: TGCAGTGCTAGTTTTCATGTGGGGAATGAGCAGTTCTTC

CDR3 length: 15
V gene: TRBV7-2
J gene: TRBJ2-1
clone size: .
D gene: .
CDR3 protein: CASSLGPRSYNEQFF
CDR3 DNA: TGTGCCAGCAGCTTAGGCCCTCGAAGCTACAATGAGCAGTTCTTC

CDR3 length: 16
V gene: TRBV21-1
J gene: TRBJ1-1
clone size: .
D gene: .
CDR3 protein: CASSFRQGVYATEAFF
CDR3 DNA: TGTGCCAGCAGCTTCCGACAGGGGGTCTATGCGACTGAAGCTTTCTTT

CDR3 length: 18
V gene: TRBV7-8
J gene: TRBJ2-7
clone size: .
D gene: .
CDR3 protein: CASSTGYFSTSGPYEQYF
CDR3 DNA: TGTGCCAGCAGCACGGGGTATTTCTCAACCTCTGGCCCCTACGAGCAGTACTTC

CDR3 length: 13
V gene: TRBV18
J gene: TRBJ1-2
clone size: .
D gene: .
CDR3 protein: CASSLGQEKGYTF
CDR3 DNA: TGTGCCAGCTCCCTCGGACAAGAGAAAGGCTACACCTTC

CDR3 length: 14
V gene: TRBV7-9
J gene: TRBJ1-1
clone size: .
D gene: .
CDR3 protein: CASSLGRGNTEAFF
CDR3 DNA: TGTGCCAGCAGCTTAGGCAGGGGGAACACTGAAGCTTTCTTT

CDR3 length: 15
V gene: TRBV7-3
J gene: TRBJ1-2
clone size: .
D gene: TRBD1
CDR3 protein: CASSLDGTTGLGYTF
CDR3 DNA: TGTGCCAGCAGCTTAGACGGGACGACAGGGTTAGGCTACACCTTC

CDR3 length: 14
V gene: TRBV5-4
J gene: TRBJ2-7
clone size: .
D gene: TRBD2
CDR3 protein: CASSRGGRVYEQYF
CDR3 DNA: TGTGCCAGCAGCCGGGGGGGGCGCGTCTACGAGCAGTACTTC

CDR3 length: 16
V gene: TRBV3-1/TRBV3-2
J gene: TRBJ1-2
clone size: .
D gene: TRBD1
CDR3 protein: CASSQLRDRSNYGYTF
CDR3 DNA: TGTGCCAGCAGCCAACTCCGGGACAGATCTAACTATGGCTACACCTTC

CDR3 length: 15
V gene: TRBV11-3
J gene: TRBJ1-6
clone size: .
D gene: .
CDR3 protein: CASSPKRYDNSPLHF
CDR3 DNA: TGTGCCAGCAGCCCCAAACGATACGATAATTCACCCCTCCACTTT

CDR3 length: 15
V gene: TRBV9
J gene: TRBJ2-7
clone size: .
D gene: .
CDR3 protein: CASSPRTESSYEQYF
CDR3 DNA: TGTGCCAGCAGCCCCCGGACAGAAAGCTCCTACGAGCAGTACTTC

CDR3 length: 18
V gene: TRBV9
J gene: TRBJ2-5
clone size: .
D gene: .
CDR3 protein: CASSVAPTGAVGRETQYF
CDR3 DNA: TGTGCCAGCAGCGTAGCCCCAACGGGAGCGGTAGGTCGGGAGACCCAGTACTTC

CDR3 length: 17
V gene: TRBV4-1
J gene: TRBJ2-3
clone size: few
D gene: TRBD2
CDR3 protein: CASSGRSSGGGTDTQYF
CDR3 DNA: TGCGCCAGCAGCGGGAGATCTAGCGGGGGGGGCACAGATACGCAGTATTTT

CDR3 length: 18
V gene: TRBV27
J gene: TRBJ2-7
clone size: .
D gene: TRBD1
CDR3 protein: CASSLFYKGLAGGDEQYF
CDR3 DNA: TGTGCCAGCAGTTTATTTTATAAAGGTCTTGCAGGGGGCGACGAGCAGTACTTC

CDR3 length: 11
V gene: TRBV29-1
J gene: TRBJ1-2
clone size: .
D gene: .
CDR3 protein: CSVDFRGGYTF
CDR3 DNA: TGCAGCGTTGATTTCAGGGGAGGCTACACCTTC

CDR3 length: 14
V gene: TRBV28
J gene: TRBJ2-1
clone size: .
D gene: TRBD2
CDR3 protein: CASALAGSYNEQFF
CDR3 DNA: TGTGCCAGCGCATTAGCGGGATCATACAATGAGCAGTTCTTC

CDR3 length: 16
V gene: TRBV7-3
J gene: TRBJ1-1
clone size: .
D gene: .
CDR3 protein: CASSLRPRELYTEAFF
CDR3 DNA: TGTGCCAGCAGCTTACGTCCCCGGGAGCTTTACACTGAAGCTTTCTTT

CDR3 length: 13
V gene: TRBV6-2/TRBV6-3
J gene: TRBJ2-1
clone size: few
D gene: .
CDR3 protein: CASSYAVYNEQFF
CDR3 DNA: TGTGCCAGCAGTTACGCGGTCTACAATGAGCAGTTCTTC